This T cell receptor (beta chain) was sequenced in a study of response to subunit inactivated influenza vaccine. Germline loops: CDR1 SGDLS, CDR2 YYNGEE. V was pared by 0 bases and J by 7 bases, with 17 bases between. This CDR3 is 16 amino acids long. This clonotype was counted only a few times. TCRdb used MiXCR to reprocess the RT-PCR reads, holding one entry per CDR3 protein. This sample carries some 200,000 distinct CDR3 sequences, approximately 12% of them seen once, and the ten largest clones take 29%. Another study also made use of these data, one on T cells expressing NK-cell markers. That investigation notes: 5'RACE template switching with UMIs produced the TCR beta cDNA. In a few donors, these clonotypes also led the CD3+CD56-NKG2C+ fraction.

The chain carries TRBV9 and TRBJ2-1; tentatively, D is TRBD1 or TRBD2 (7 bases each). The sample consisted of CD8+ T cells sorted from PBMCs, taken 11 to 12 days after vaccination. This receptor was obtained from a man between 50 and 59 years old who received an inactivated influenza vaccine. CDR3 protein: CASSVEGEGARNEQFF. DNA of the CDR3: TGTGCCAGCAGCGTAGAAGGGGAGGGGGCACGGAATGAGCAGTTCTTC. The full variable domain, in which reference TRBV9 and TRBJ2-1 provide the parts outside the CDR3, is DSGVTQTPKHLITATGQRVTLRCSPRSGDLSVYWYQQSLDQGLQFLIQYYNGEERAKGNILERFSAQQFPDLHSELNLSSLELGDSALYFCASSVEGEGARNEQFFGPGTRLTVL.